Each of the 30 T cell receptor beta chains below was sequenced from the same sample in a study of blood T cells in healthy people across ages. It was with a sample-barcoded 5' primer and a J-beta primer mix that a second PCR of roughly 7 to 12 cycles was run. TCRdb reprocessed the 5' RACE reads via MiXCR and lists one record per CDR3 protein. The sample records about 1.4 million distinct CDR3 sequences, approximately 60% being singletons. Sequencing input: blood. The receptors were gathered from a man aged 18 to 29 in good health.

The gene calls are TRBV2 and TRBJ2-7; a possible D gene is TRBD2 (6 bases). Trimming removed 6 bases at V and 0 bases at J, with 12 bases between. Germline V gene data show CDR1 as SNHLY and CDR2 as FYNNEI. The CDR3 contains 14 residues. This CDR3 reads CASSAGGVSYEQYF. Here the CDR3 DNA reads TGTGCCAGCAGCGCGGGCGGGGTCTCCTACGAGCAGTACTTC.

The V and J genes are TRBV2 and TRBJ2-1; D ambiguous. V was pared by 4 bases and J by 10 bases, with 8 bases between. The germline V gene has CDR1 SNHLY and CDR2 FYNNEI. The CDR3 loop spans 11 amino acids. The CDR3 region has the DNA TGTGCCAGCAGTGTGCTGGAAGAGCAGTTCTTC. Encoded protein: CASSVLEEQFF. The full variable domain, with the rest looked up from reference TRBV2 and TRBJ2-1, is EPEVTQTPSHQVTQMGQEVILRCVPISNHLYFYWYRQILGQKVEFLVSFYNNEISEKSEIFDDQFSVERPDGSNFTLKIRSTKLEDSAMYFCASSVLEEQFFGPGTRLTVL.

The CDR3 sequence: CASSYSISLGTGTLNTEAFF. The CDR3 region has the DNA TGTGCCAGCAGTTACTCGATTAGTCTTGGGACAGGGACCCTCAACACTGAAGCTTTCTTT. V gene TRBV6-2 or TRBV6-3 combines with J gene TRBJ1-1, with 9 bases fitting TRBD1. V trimming: 0 bases; J trimming: 2 bases; junction bases outside the gene matches: 16. The CDR3 has 20 residues. Per germline, CDR1 MNHEY and CDR2 SVGEGT.

The chain recombines TRBV6-5 with TRBJ1-1; D remains ambiguous. This CDR3 has 13 residues. The V gene lost 5 bases and the J gene lost 3 bases, with 10 bases spanning the gap. Germline lookup yields CDR1 MNHEY and CDR2 SVGAGI. The CDR3 reads CASSERRDTEAFF. CDR3 bases: TGTGCCAGCAGTGAAAGGAGGGACACTGAAGCTTTCTTT.

The genes are TRBV27 and TRBJ2-7; D assignment may be TRBD1 or TRBD2 (5 bases each). Trimming cost V 8 bases and J 3 bases, with 14 bases left between them. The CDR3 runs to 13 residues. The germline CDR1 and CDR2 sequences are MNHEY and SMNVEV (reference sequence). The CDR3 sequence is CASLRVGGYEQYF. The CDR3 DNA sequence: TGTGCCAGCCTTCGGGTTGGGGGCTACGAGCAGTACTTC.

The genes are TRBV29-1 and TRBJ2-7; 7 bases map to TRBD2. V trimming: 5 bases; J trimming: 4 bases; junction bases outside the gene matches: 5. The CDR3 is 12 amino acids. Germline CDR1 and CDR2: SQVTM and ANQGSEA. This CDR3 reads CSVSAGVYEQYF. Here the CDR3 DNA reads TGCAGCGTTAGTGCGGGAGTGTACGAGCAGTACTTC.

This clonotype was observed a handful of times. V is TRBV2 and J is TRBJ2-1, with 9 bases fitting TRBD2. CDR1 SNHLY and CDR2 FYNNEI come from the germline V gene. V lost 1 base, J lost 0 bases, and 1 base stayed unmatched. The CDR3 totals 16 residues. Written as DNA, the CDR3 is TGTGCCAGCAGTGAAGTTAGCGGGAGCTCCTACAATGAGCAGTTCTTC. Protein sequence: CASSEVSGSSYNEQFF.

The V gene is TRBV4-1, the J gene TRBJ1-4; a weak D match, TRBD1 (6 bases). CDR3 length equals 15 residues. V gave up 7 bases and J gave up 6 bases, with 18 bases separating them. Germline V gene sequence: CDR1 MGHRA, CDR2 YSYEKL. The CDR3 nucleotides read TGCGCCAGCAAAAAAACCAGGGGAAGCGATGAAAAACTGTTTTTT. Amino acids: CASKKTRGSDEKLFF.

The V call is TRBV2, the J call TRBJ2-1; D is ambiguous. The germline V gene has CDR1 SNHLY and CDR2 FYNNEI. V lost 6 bases and J lost 5, with 14 bases in between. The CDR3 sequence is 14 residues long. The CDR3 loop reads CASSPSDGDNEQFF. The DNA for the CDR3 is TGTGCCAGCAGCCCCTCGGATGGAGACAATGAGCAGTTCTTC. The full variable domain, in which reference TRBV2 and TRBJ2-1 provide the parts outside the CDR3, is EPEVTQTPSHQVTQMGQEVILRCVPISNHLYFYWYRQILGQKVEFLVSFYNNEISEKSEIFDDQFSVERPDGSNFTLKIRSTKLEDSAMYFCASSPSDGDNEQFFGPGTRLTVL.

The chain uses TRBV29-1 and TRBJ2-5, with D perhaps given as TRBD1 or TRBD2 (5 bases each). The DNA end lines up better with TRBJ2-1; the J call may be wrong. Germline lookup yields CDR1 SQVTM and CDR2 ANQGSEA. The CDR3 length is 12 residues. CDR3 in DNA: TGCAGCGGAGGGGCGATCCAAGAGACCCAGTTCTTC. Amino acid sequence: CSGGAIQETQFF.

This clonotype was seen more than once but under ten times. The rearrangement uses TRBV6-5 and TRBJ2-1, with D hard to call. Trimming took off 0 bases at V and 6 bases at J, with 12 bases between the two ends. CDR3 length: 15 residues. In germline, CDR1 is MNHEY, CDR2 SVGAGI. CDR3 loop: CASSYSEMGPNEQFF. In nucleotides, the CDR3 is TGTGCCAGCAGTTACTCGGAAATGGGTCCCAATGAGCAGTTCTTC.

V is TRBV5-1 and J is TRBJ2-1; 14 nucleotides agree with TRBD2. CDR1 is SGHRS and CDR2 is YFSETQ in the germline V gene. Germline trimming cut 4 bases from V and 8 bases from J; bases unmatched to any gene: 17. The CDR3 runs 19 residues. The CDR3, as DNA: TGCGCCAGCAGCCCCCGACTAGCGGGGGGGCGAACCCCGCACGATGAGCAGTTCTTC. Its translation is CASSPRLAGGRTPHDEQFF.

J is TRBJ1-1 and V is TRBV29-1; a possible D gene is TRBD1 (5 bases). Germline-derived CDR1 and CDR2 are SQVTM and ANQGSEA. The CDR3 contains 12 residues. V was pared by 6 bases and J by 9 bases, with 17 bases between. The CDR3 sequence: CSVQGPRIKAFF. The CDR3 DNA reads TGCAGCGTGCAGGGTCCCCGTATCAAAGCTTTCTTT.

This chain uses TRBV11-2 with TRBJ2-7, with 8 bases fitting TRBD2. Trimming took 0 bases from V and 3 from J; bases not matched to a gene: 4. The CDR3 length is 15 residues. Germline lookup yields CDR1 SGHAT and CDR2 FQNNGV. DNA of the CDR3: TGTGCCAGCAGCTTAGAGACTAGCGCCAACTACGAGCAGTACTTC. Amino acid sequence: CASSLETSANYEQYF.

Regarding this clonotype: The germline gene is not matched at one end of the junction; a read error may be the cause. The genes are TRBV20-1 and TRBJ2-5; possibly TRBD2 for D (5 bases). The last part of the DNA fits TRBJ2-7 better; the J call may be wrong. CDR3 length: 13 amino acids. CDR1 is DFQATT and CDR2 is SNEGSKA in the germline V gene (reference sequence). This chain's CDR3 is CGALPPGSYEQYF. The CDR3 region has the DNA TGCGGTGCTTTACCCCCGGGGTCCTACGAGCAGTACTTC.

This clonotype was seen a few times. V is TRBV5-1 and J is TRBJ2-4; D is undetermined. The J call is doubtful: the DNA matches TRBJ2-7 better. The CDR3 has 14 residues. Germline-derived CDR1 and CDR2 are SGHRS and YFSETQ. The CDR3 bases are TGCGCCAGCAGCTTGGAAGGGTTGAATAGCGAGCAGTACTTC. Amino acids: CASSLEGLNSEQYF.

J is TRBJ2-5 and V is TRBV9, with D possibly called TRBD1 or TRBD2 (5 bases each). The V end lost 2 bases, the J end lost 11 bases, and 22 bases lay between the germline ends. Germline V CDR1 and CDR2: SGDLS, YYNGEE. The CDR3 spans 15 residues. CDR3 sequence (DNA): TGTGCCAGCAGCGTCAGACCGGGACGGCCTCTTGAGCAGTACTTC. It is translated as CASSVRPGRPLEQYF.

The chain links TRBV20-1 to TRBJ2-1; 14 bases map to TRBD2. Germline CDR1 DFQATT, CDR2 SNEGSKA (reference sequence). V was clipped by 5 bases and J by 8 bases; unmatched bases: 5. The CDR3 contains 14 residues. The DNA of the CDR3 is TGCAGTGCTTCGGGACTAGCGGGAGATCATGAGCAGTTCTTC. It encodes CSASGLAGDHEQFF.

The chain uses TRBV6-1 and TRBJ2-7, with 8 nucleotides matching TRBD2. Trimming took 5 bases from V and 6 from J; bases not matched to a gene: 6. The CDR3 totals 13 residues. Germline-derived CDR1 and CDR2 are MNHNS and SASEGT. CDR3 loop: CASSQGLAPEQYF. The CDR3 DNA reads TGTGCCAGCAGTCAAGGACTAGCTCCCGAGCAGTACTTC.

There are a few counts of this clonotype. This rearrangement joins TRBV6-2 or TRBV6-3 to TRBJ2-4; maybe TRBD1 (6 bases). CDR3 length: 17 amino acids. Per germline, CDR1 MNHEY and CDR2 SVGEGT. CDR3 sequence: CAAGAGAVFLAKNIQYF. In DNA form, the CDR3 reads TGTGCGGCCGGGGCAGGGGCCGTTTTCCTAGCCAAAAACATTCAGTACTTC.

The chain uses TRBV29-1 and TRBJ2-7; 11 nucleotides align to TRBD1. Per germline, CDR1 SQVTM and CDR2 ANQGSEA. V shed 7 bases and J 6 bases; nucleotides not matched to a gene: 2. The CDR3 runs 11 residues. The CDR3 DNA sequence: TGCAGCGGGGGGACAGGGGGCGAGCAGTACTTC. This sequence encodes CSGGTGGEQYF.

J is TRBJ2-4 and V is TRBV5-1, with D perhaps TRBD1 or TRBD2 (5 bases each). Trimming took off 2 bases at V and 2 bases at J, with 11 bases between the two ends. Germline loops: CDR1 SGHRS, CDR2 YFSETQ. The CDR3 has 15 residues. CDR3 DNA: TGCGCCAGCAGCTTAGCAGGGACCCCCAAAAACATTCAGTACTTC. It specifies CASSLAGTPKNIQYF.

This clonotype was seen more than once but under ten times. The chain combines TRBV6-5 with TRBJ2-1; no definite D call. This CDR3 has 14 residues. Between the trimmed V and J ends, which lost 2 bases and 6 bases, there was a span of 11 bases. Germline CDR1 reads MNHEY; CDR2 reads SVGAGI. CDR3 protein: CASSYRVAINEQFF. The CDR3 DNA reads TGTGCCAGCAGTTACAGGGTCGCCATCAATGAGCAGTTCTTC.

The chain links TRBV20-1 to TRBJ2-7; weak D call: TRBD2 (7 bases). The CDR3 contains 14 residues. Trimming removed 5 bases from V and 2 bases from J, with 16 bases in between. Germline-derived CDR1 and CDR2 are DFQATT and SNEGSKA (reference sequence). CDR3 region: CSAGDRGGPYEQYF. The CDR3 region has the DNA TGCAGTGCTGGGGATAGGGGGGGACCCTACGAGCAGTACTTC.

The table lists this clonotype with many counts. V is TRBV6-1 and J is TRBJ2-3; 14 nucleotides align to TRBD2. V dropped 11 bases and J dropped 6; count of bases not matched to a gene: 7. This CDR3 region has 14 residues. Germline V lookup: CDR1 MNHNS, CDR2 SASEGT. Written as DNA, the CDR3 is TGTGCCCTCGGGGGGACTAGCGGGAGTGATACGCAGTATTTT. It yields the protein CALGGTSGSDTQYF.

This clonotype has a handful of counts. This rearrangement joins TRBV10-1 to TRBJ2-3, with D uncertain. The CDR3 length is 12 residues. Germline CDR1 is WNHNN and CDR2 is SYGVQD (reference sequence). Trimming left V 3 bases short and J 10 bases short, with 11 bases between. DNA of the CDR3: TGCGCCAGCAGTGACACATGGTCAGCGCAGTATTTT. Translating gives CASSDTWSAQYF.

This clonotype was found a few times. The chain couples TRBV20-1 to TRBJ2-1, with 13 bases that match TRBD2. Germline lookup yields CDR1 DFQATT and CDR2 SNEGSKA (reference sequence). This CDR3 is 14 amino acids long. The J segment lost 4 bases and the V segment lost 6 bases, leaving 3 bases of the junction unmatched. DNA for the CDR3: TGCAGTGCGCCGACTAGCGGGGGGTACAATGAGCAGTTCTTC. This translates into CSAPTSGGYNEQFF.

This chain joins TRBV7-9 and TRBJ2-4; 7 bases match TRBD1. CDR3 length equals 16 residues. The V segment lost 5 bases and the J segment 0 bases; nucleotides outside the gene matches: 7. Germline lookup yields CDR1 SEHNR and CDR2 FQNEAQ (reference sequence). The CDR3 nucleotides read TGTGCCAGCAGCGAACTTTGGGACAGAGCCAAAAACATTCAGTACTTC. Protein product: CASSELWDRAKNIQYF.

CDR3 in DNA: TGCAGCGTTGTACGGGGGACAGGGGAATACGAGCAGTACTTC. Amino acids: CSVVRGTGEYEQYF. V usage is TRBV29-1 and J usage is TRBJ2-4, with 10 bases matching TRBD1. The last part of the DNA fits TRBJ2-7 better; the J call may be wrong. CDR1 is SQVTM and CDR2 is ANQGSEA in the germline V gene. The CDR3 has 14 amino acids.

The chain links TRBV4-1 to TRBJ1-2, with TRBD1 identical over 9 bases. Trimming at V came to 7 bases and at J to 1 base, leaving 4 bases not matched to a gene. Germline V gene lookup returns CDR1 MGHRA and CDR2 YSYEKL. This CDR3 comprises 14 residues. In DNA, the CDR3 is TGCGCCAGCAACCGGGACAGGGATAACTATGGCTACACCTTC. Its translation: CASNRDRDNYGYTF.